The present T cell receptor beta chain was sequenced within a study of blood T cell repertoires in COVID-19. Looking at the study overall: Sites across the United States, Italy and Spain contributed samples from acute and convalescent COVID-19.

In the authors' workflow: Amplification of reference gene primers was used by the study to estimate nucleated cell counts. Sequencing was performed with immunoSEQ multiplex PCR; in TCRdb, only in-frame clones are kept and a portion is missing. V and J calls plus clone size are reproduced from that table; the DNA served to infer D and trimming. The data contain approximately 190,000 clones, about 86% of them seen just once; the ten biggest clones take up over 13%. V lost 4 bases, J lost 0 bases, and 11 bases lay in between. The length of the CDR3 is 15 residues. Germline V lookup: CDR1 SGHNT, CDR2 YYREEE (reference sequence).

This chain connects TRBV5-4 to TRBJ1-3, with D tentatively TRBD1 (6 bases). Material for sequencing was peripheral blood. This TCR was recovered from a man aged 25 to 40 with active or convalescent COVID-19. CDR3 amino acids: CASSADSYSGNTIYF. The DNA for the CDR3 is TGTGCCAGCAGCGCGGACAGTTACTCTGGAAACACCATATATTTT.